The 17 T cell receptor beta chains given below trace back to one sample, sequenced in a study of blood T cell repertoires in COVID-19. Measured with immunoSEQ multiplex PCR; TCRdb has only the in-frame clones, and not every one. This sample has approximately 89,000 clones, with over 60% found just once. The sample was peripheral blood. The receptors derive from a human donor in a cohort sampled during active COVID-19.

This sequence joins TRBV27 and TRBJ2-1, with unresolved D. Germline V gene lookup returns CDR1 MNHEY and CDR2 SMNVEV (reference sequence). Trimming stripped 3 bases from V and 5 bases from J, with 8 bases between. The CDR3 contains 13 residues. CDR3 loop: CASSFSLHNEQFF. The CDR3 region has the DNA TGTGCCAGCAGTTTCAGTCTGCACAATGAGCAGTTCTTC.

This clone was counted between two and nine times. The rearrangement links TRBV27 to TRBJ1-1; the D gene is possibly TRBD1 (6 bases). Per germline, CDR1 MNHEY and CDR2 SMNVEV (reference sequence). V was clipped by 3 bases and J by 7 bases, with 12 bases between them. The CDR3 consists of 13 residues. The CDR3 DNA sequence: TGTGCCAGCAGTTTGGGACAAGAATTTGAAGCTTTCTTT. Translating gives CASSLGQEFEAFF.

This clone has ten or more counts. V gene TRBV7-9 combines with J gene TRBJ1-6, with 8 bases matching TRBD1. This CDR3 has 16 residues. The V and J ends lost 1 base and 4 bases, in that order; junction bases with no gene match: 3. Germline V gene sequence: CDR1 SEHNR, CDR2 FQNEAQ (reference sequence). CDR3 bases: TGTGCCAGCAGCTTAGGACAGGGGTTTTATAATTCACCCCTCCACTTT. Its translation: CASSLGQGFYNSPLHF.

The CDR3 nucleotides read TGCAGTGCTACCGAGGTGGAGACCCAGTACTTC. Translating gives CSATEVETQYF. The J gene is TRBJ2-5, the V gene TRBV20-1; D gene uncertain. Trimming left V 4 bases short and J 5 bases short, with 8 bases between. The CDR3 length is 11 residues. Germline values: CDR1 DFQATT, CDR2 SNEGSKA (reference sequence).

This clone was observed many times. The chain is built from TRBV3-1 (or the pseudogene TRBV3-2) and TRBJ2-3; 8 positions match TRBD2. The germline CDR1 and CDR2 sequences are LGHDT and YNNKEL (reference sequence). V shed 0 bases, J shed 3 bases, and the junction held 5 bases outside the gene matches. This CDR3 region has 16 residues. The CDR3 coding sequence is TGTGCCAGCAGCCAAGAGGGACTAGAATATACAGATACGCAGTATTTT. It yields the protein CASSQEGLEYTDTQYF.

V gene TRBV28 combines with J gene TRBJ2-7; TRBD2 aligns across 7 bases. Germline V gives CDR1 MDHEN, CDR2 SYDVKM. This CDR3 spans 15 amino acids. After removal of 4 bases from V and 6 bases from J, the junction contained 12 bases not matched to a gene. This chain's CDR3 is CASSSLRLASFEQYF. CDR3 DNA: TGTGCCAGCAGTTCCCTCAGACTAGCTAGTTTCGAGCAGTACTTC.

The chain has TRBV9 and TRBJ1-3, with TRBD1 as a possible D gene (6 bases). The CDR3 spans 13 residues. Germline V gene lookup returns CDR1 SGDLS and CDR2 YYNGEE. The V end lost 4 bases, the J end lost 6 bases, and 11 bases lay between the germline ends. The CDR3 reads CASSLGATNTIYF. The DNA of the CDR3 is TGTGCCAGCAGCTTGGGGGCGACAAACACCATATATTTT.

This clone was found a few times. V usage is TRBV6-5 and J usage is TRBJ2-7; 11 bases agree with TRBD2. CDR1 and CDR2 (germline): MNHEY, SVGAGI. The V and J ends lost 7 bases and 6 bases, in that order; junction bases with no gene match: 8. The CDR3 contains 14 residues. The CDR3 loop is CASNPTSGKSEQYF. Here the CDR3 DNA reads TGTGCCAGCAACCCGACTAGCGGGAAGTCCGAGCAGTACTTC.

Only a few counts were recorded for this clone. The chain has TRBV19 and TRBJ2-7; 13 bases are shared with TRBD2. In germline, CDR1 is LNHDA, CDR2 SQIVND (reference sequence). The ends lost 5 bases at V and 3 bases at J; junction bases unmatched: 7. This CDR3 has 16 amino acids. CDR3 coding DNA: TGTGCCAGTAGTGGGAGGACTAGCGGGAGCAACTACGAGCAGTACTTC. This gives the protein CASSGRTSGSNYEQYF.

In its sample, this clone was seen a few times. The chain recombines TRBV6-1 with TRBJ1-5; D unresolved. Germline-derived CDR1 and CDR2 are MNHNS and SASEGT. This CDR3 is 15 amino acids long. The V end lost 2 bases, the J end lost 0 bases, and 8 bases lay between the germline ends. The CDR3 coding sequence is TGTGCCAGCAGTGAATGGCCTTATAGCAATCAGCCCCAGCATTTT. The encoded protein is CASSEWPYSNQPQHF.

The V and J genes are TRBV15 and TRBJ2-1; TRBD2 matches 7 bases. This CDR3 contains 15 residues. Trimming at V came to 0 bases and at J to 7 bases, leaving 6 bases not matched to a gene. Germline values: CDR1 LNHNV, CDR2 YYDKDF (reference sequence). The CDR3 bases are TGTGCCACCAGCAGAGATAGACTAGCCCAAAATGAGCAGTTCTTC. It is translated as CATSRDRLAQNEQFF.

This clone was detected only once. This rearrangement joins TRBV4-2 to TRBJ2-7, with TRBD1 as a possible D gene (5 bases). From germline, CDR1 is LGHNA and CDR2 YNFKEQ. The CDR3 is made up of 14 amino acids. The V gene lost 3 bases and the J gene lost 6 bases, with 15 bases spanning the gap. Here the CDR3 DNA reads TGTGCCAGCAGCCAGGACAAACTGGGTCGCGAGCAGTACTTC. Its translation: CASSQDKLGREQYF.

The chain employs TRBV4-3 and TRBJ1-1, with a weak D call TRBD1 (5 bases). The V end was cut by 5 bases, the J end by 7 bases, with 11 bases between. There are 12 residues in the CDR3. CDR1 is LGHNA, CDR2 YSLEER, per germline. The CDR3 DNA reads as TGCGCCAGCAGCACAAGGGGAGGTGAAGCTTTCTTT. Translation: CASSTRGGEAFF.

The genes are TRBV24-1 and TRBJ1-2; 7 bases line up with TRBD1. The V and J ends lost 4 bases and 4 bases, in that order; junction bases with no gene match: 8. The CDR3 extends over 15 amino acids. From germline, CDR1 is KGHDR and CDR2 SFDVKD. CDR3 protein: CATSDRRGGIYGYTF. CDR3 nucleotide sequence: TGTGCCACCAGTGACCGACGAGGGGGCATCTATGGCTACACCTTC.

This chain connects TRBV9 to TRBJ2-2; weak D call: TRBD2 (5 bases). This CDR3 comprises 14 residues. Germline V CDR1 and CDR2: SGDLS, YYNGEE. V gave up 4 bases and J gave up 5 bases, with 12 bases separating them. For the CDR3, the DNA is TGTGCCAGCAGCAGGACTCAACTTACCGGGGAGCTGTTTTTT. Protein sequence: CASSRTQLTGELFF. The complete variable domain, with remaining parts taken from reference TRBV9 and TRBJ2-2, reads DSGVTQTPKHLITATGQRVTLRCSPRSGDLSVYWYQQSLDQGLQFLIQYYNGEERAKGNILERFSAQQFPDLHSELNLSSLELGDSALYFCASSRTQLTGELFFGEGSRLTVL.

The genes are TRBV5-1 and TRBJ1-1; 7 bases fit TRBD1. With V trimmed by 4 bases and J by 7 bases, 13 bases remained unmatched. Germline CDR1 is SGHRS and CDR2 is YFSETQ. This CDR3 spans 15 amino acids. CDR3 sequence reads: CASSLGPGGVGEAFF. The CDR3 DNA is TGCGCCAGCAGCCTAGGGCCAGGGGGTGTGGGTGAAGCTTTCTTT.

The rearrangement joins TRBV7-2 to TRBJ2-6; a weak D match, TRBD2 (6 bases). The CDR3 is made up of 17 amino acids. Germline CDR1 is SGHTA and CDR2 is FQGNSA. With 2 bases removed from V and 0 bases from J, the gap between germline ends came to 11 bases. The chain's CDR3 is CASSLTFGSSGANVLTF. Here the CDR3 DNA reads TGTGCCAGCAGCTTAACGTTCGGGAGCTCTGGGGCCAACGTCCTGACTTTC. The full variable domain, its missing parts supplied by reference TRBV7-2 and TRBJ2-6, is GAGVSQSPSNKVTEKGKDVELRCDPISGHTALYWYRQSLGQGLEFLIYFQGNSAPDKSGLPSDRFSAERTGGSVSTLTIQRTQQEDSAVYLCASSLTFGSSGANVLTFGAGSRLTVL.